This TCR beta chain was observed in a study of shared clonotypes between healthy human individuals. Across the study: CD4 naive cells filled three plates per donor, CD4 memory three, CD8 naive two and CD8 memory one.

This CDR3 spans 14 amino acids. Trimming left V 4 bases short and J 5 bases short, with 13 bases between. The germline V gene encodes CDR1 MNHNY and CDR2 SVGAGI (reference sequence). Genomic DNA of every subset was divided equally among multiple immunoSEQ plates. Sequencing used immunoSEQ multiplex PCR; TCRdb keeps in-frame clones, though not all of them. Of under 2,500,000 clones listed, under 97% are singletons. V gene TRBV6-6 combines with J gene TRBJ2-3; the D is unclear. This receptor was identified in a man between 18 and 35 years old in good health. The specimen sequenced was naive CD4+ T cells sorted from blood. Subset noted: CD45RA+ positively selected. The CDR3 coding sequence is TGTGCCAGCAGTTCGTCGAAGGCCGGAGATACGCAGTATTTT. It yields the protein CASSSSKAGDTQYF.